This is a list of T cell receptor beta chains from one sample in a study of CD4 T cells in relation to SARS-CoV-2 and coronaviruses. No cognate antigen is known for these TCRs. TCRdb's copy holds only in-frame clones and misses some; the assay was immunoSEQ multiplex PCR. Here the sample spans about 37,000 clones, around 82% being singletons. Sequences were obtained from naive CD4+ T cells from PBMCs, cultured in vitro. The receptor set was obtained from an adult with COVID-19. Both conserved end residues are part of each CDR3. A D gene is named only where the DNA matches it firmly. Not every row has a clone size; where given, it reads once, few, many or a size class.

TRBJ2-5 | - | once | TRBV2 | CASSDDEGLSQTQYF | TGTGCCAGCAGTGATGACGAGGGACTCAGCCAGACCCAGTACTTC
TRBJ2-1 | TRBD1 | - | TRBV5-1 | CASDRGGTGVDEQFF | TGCGCCAGTGATAGAGGCGGGACAGGGGTCGATGAGCAGTTCTTC
TRBJ2-2 | - | few | TRBV9 | CASSVAISGSNTGELFF | TGTGCCAGCAGCGTAGCTATATCGGGATCGAACACCGGGGAGCTGTTTTTT
TRBJ1-1 | - | - | TRBV12-3/TRBV12-4 | CASSPEWSTEAFF | TGTGCCAGCAGCCCGGAGTGGAGCACTGAAGCTTTCTTT
TRBJ1-1 | - | few | TRBV5-4 | CASSLLQDTEAFF | TGTGCCAGCAGCTTACTCCAAGACACTGAAGCTTTCTTT
TRBJ2-1 | TRBD2 | - | TRBV6-5 | CASSRGLAGSNEQFF | TGTGCCAGCAGTAGGGGACTAGCGGGATCCAATGAGCAGTTCTTC
TRBJ2-7 | TRBD2 | - | TRBV29-1 | CSVVSGLAGSSYEQYF | TGCAGCGTTGTTTCCGGGCTAGCGGGATCCTCCTACGAGCAGTACTTC
TRBJ2-7 | - | - | TRBV28 | CASSPYYEQYF | TGTGCCAGCAGTCCTTACTACGAGCAGTACTTC
TRBJ2-3 | TRBD2 | - | TRBV5-6 | CASSLAGWLGGSGADTQYF | TGTGCCAGCAGCTTGGCGGGCTGGTTGGGCGGGAGTGGGGCAGATACGCAGTATTTT
TRBJ2-3 | TRBD2 | - | TRBV3-1/TRBV3-2 | CASSPFRDYEDTQYF | TGTGCCAGCAGCCCTTTCCGGGACTATGAAGATACGCAGTATTTT
TRBJ2-7 | - | once | TRBV24-1 | CATSDNSREKSYEQYF | TGTGCCACCAGTGATAATAGCAGGGAAAAAAGCTACGAGCAGTACTTC
TRBJ2-5 | - | - | TRBV11-1 | CASIAGGGAETQYF | TGTGCCAGCATTGCTGGAGGGGGCGCGGAGACCCAGTACTTC
TRBJ2-5 | TRBD1 | once | TRBV7-9 | CASSQDRFRQETQYF | TGTGCCAGCAGCCAGGACAGGTTTCGTCAAGAGACCCAGTACTTC
TRBJ2-4 | - | - | TRBV28 | CASSFLWERGLAKNIQYF | TGTGCCAGCAGTTTTCTTTGGGAAAGGGGACTAGCCAAAAACATTCAGTACTTC
TRBJ2-1 | - | - | TRBV6-5 | CASSLENEQFF | TGTGCCAGCAGCCTGGAGAATGAGCAGTTCTTC
TRBJ1-1 | - | - | TRBV19 | CASSGREERNTEAFF | TGTGCCAGTAGTGGCAGGGAAGAAAGGAACACTGAAGCTTTCTTT
TRBJ2-3 | - | - | TRBV10-1 | CASSPSEGGTDTQYF | TGCGCCAGCTCCCCAAGCGAGGGCGGCACAGATACGCAGTATTTT
TRBJ2-1 | TRBD2 | - | TRBV4-1 | CASSQVGLAGGPSSYNEQFF | TGCGCCAGCAGCCAAGTGGGACTAGCGGGAGGTCCTAGCTCCTACAATGAGCAGTTCTTC
TRBJ2-3 | - | - | TRBV7-2 | CASSAELRDTQYF | TGTGCCAGCAGCGCTGAACTACGAGATACGCAGTATTTT
TRBJ2-1 | TRBD2 | - | TRBV10-3 | CAISESRAGVRASYNEQFF | TGTGCCATCAGTGAGTCAAGGGCGGGAGTCCGGGCGTCTTACAATGAGCAGTTCTTC
TRBJ1-4 | TRBD1 | - | TRBV18 | CASSPRQGTNEKLFF | TGTGCCAGCTCACCGCGACAGGGAACTAATGAAAAACTGTTTTTT
TRBJ1-3 | - | - | TRBV6-1 | CASSEFVGFSRVFSGNTIYF | TGTGCCAGCAGTGAATTCGTTGGGTTTTCCAGAGTTTTCTCTGGAAACACCATATATTTT
TRBJ2-7 | - | - | TRBV7-9 | CASRPEGAEQYF | TGTGCCAGCAGGCCTGAAGGAGCCGAGCAGTACTTC
TRBJ1-2 | - | few | TRBV5-1 | CASSLIASNYGYTF | TGCGCCAGCAGCTTGATAGCCAGCAACTATGGCTACACCTTC
TRBJ2-3 | TRBD1 | - | TRBV7-8 | CASSLGDRGSADTQYF | TGTGCCAGCAGCTTAGGGGACAGGGGATCAGCAGATACGCAGTATTTT
TRBJ2-1 | TRBD2 | - | TRBV10-1 | CASSPGLAGGEQFF | TGCGCCAGCAGTCCGGGACTAGCGGGAGGGGAGCAGTTCTTC
TRBJ2-7 | TRBD1 | - | TRBV7-9 | CASSFGTGPYEQYF | TGTGCCAGCAGCTTCGGGACAGGGCCTTACGAGCAGTACTTC
TRBJ2-1 | - | - | TRBV11-2 | CASSLDLGQQFF | TGTGCCAGCAGCTTAGATCTGGGGCAGCAGTTCTTC
TRBJ2-7 | - | few | TRBV5-4 | CASSLAPGEQYF | TGTGCCAGCAGCTTAGCTCCAGGAGAGCAGTACTTC
TRBJ2-2 | - | - | TRBV30 | CAWSHGLGLSTGELFF | TGTGCCTGGAGTCATGGGTTGGGGTTAAGCACCGGGGAGCTGTTTTTT
TRBJ2-1 | - | - | TRBV10-3 | CAISAEGISEQFF | TGTGCCATCAGTGCTGAGGGGATAAGTGAGCAGTTCTTC
TRBJ1-1 | - | - | TRBV29-1 | CSVVGTPHNTEAFF | TGCAGCGTTGTAGGGACTCCTCATAACACTGAAGCTTTCTTT
TRBJ2-2 | - | - | TRBV5-4 | CASSFGSGNTGELFF | TGTGCCAGCAGCTTCGGGTCTGGGAACACCGGGGAGCTGTTTTTT
TRBJ2-5 | TRBD2 | - | TRBV5-1 | CASSASGSLETQYF | TGCGCCAGCTCTGCAAGCGGGAGTTTAGAGACCCAGTACTTC
TRBJ2-2 | TRBD2 | - | TRBV30 | CAWSETHSGRAGDGELFF | TGTGCCTGGAGTGAAACCCATAGCGGGAGGGCCGGAGACGGGGAGCTGTTTTTT
TRBJ2-7 | - | - | TRBV6-6 | CASSYGEVGAYEQYF | TGTGCCAGCAGTTACGGCGAGGTGGGGGCCTACGAGCAGTACTTC
TRBJ2-4 | - | once | TRBV28 | CASSRRLINIQYF | TGTGCCAGCAGTCGACGTTTGATAAACATTCAGTACTTC
TRBJ2-1 | TRBD2 | - | TRBV9 | CASSVEAGAGNEQFF | TGTGCCAGCAGCGTAGAAGCGGGAGCTGGGAATGAGCAGTTCTTC
TRBJ1-4 | TRBD1 | - | TRBV5-1 | CASSPSPGTGGGEKLFF | TGCGCCAGCAGCCCAAGTCCCGGGACAGGGGGCGGTGAAAAACTGTTTTTT
TRBJ2-7 | - | - | TRBV12-3/TRBV12-4 | CASSLGSAYEQYF | TGTGCCAGCAGTTTAGGTTCAGCCTACGAGCAGTACTTC
TRBJ2-3 | - | - | TRBV7-2 | CASSLAGRTDTQYF | TGTGCCAGCAGCTTAGCGGGGCGCACAGATACGCAGTATTTT
TRBJ2-7 | - | - | TRBV21-1 | CASSPLAGTSSYEQYF | TGTGCCAGCAGCCCCTTGGCCGGGACTAGCTCCTACGAGCAGTACTTC
TRBJ2-1 | TRBD2 | - | TRBV4-3 | CASSPLAALSSYNEQFF | TGCGCCAGCAGCCCTCTAGCGGCCCTGAGCTCCTACAATGAGCAGTTCTTC
TRBJ2-6 | TRBD2 | - | TRBV11-2 | CASSGLAGYSGANVLTF | TGTGCCAGCAGCGGACTAGCGGGATACTCTGGGGCCAACGTCCTGACTTTC
TRBJ1-2 | TRBD1 | - | TRBV6-2/TRBV6-3 | CASSRGQGANGYTF | TGTGCCAGCAGCCGAGGACAGGGGGCCAATGGCTACACCTTC
TRBJ2-7 | - | - | TRBV18 | CASSPDRSSYEQYF | TGTGCCAGCTCACCCGACAGGAGCTCCTACGAGCAGTACTTC
TRBJ1-5 | - | - | TRBV28 | CASSTSGQHRQPQHF | TGTGCCAGCAGCACATCAGGGCAGCATCGTCAGCCCCAGCATTTT
TRBJ2-1 | TRBD2 | - | TRBV6-1 | CASSELAGSYNEQFF | TGTGCCAGCAGTGAACTAGCGGGATCCTACAATGAGCAGTTCTTC
TRBJ2-3 | TRBD2 | - | TRBV30 | CAWTSGGGTDTQYF | TGTGCCTGGACCTCGGGGGGAGGGACAGATACGCAGTATTTT
TRBJ1-5 | - | - | TRBV28 | CASSATILRAGAQPQHF | TGTGCCAGCAGTGCAACAATTCTAAGGGCCGGGGCTCAGCCCCAGCATTTT
TRBJ2-1 | TRBD2 | - | TRBV7-2 | CASSLNLAGYNEQFF | TGTGCCAGCAGCTTAAACCTAGCGGGATACAATGAGCAGTTCTTC
TRBJ1-5 | - | - | TRBV6-1 | CASSEVYPNQPQHF | TGTGCCAGCAGTGAAGTTTACCCCAATCAGCCCCAGCATTTT
TRBJ2-1 | TRBD2 | - | TRBV6-5 | CASRGTRQRNEQFF | TGTGCCAGCCGAGGGACTAGACAACGTAACGAGCAGTTCTTC
TRBJ2-3 | TRBD2 | - | TRBV5-1 | CASSLVPSGRPSDTQYF | TGCGCCAGCAGCTTGGTCCCTTCCGGGAGGCCATCAGATACGCAGTATTTT
TRBJ1-2 | TRBD1 | - | TRBV4-2 | CASSQDPTGVGYGYTF | TGTGCCAGCAGCCAAGATCCCACAGGGGTAGGCTATGGCTACACCTTC
TRBJ2-2 | - | few | TRBV25-1 | CASSAQGVTGELFF | TGTGCCAGCAGTGCCCAGGGAGTGACCGGGGAGCTGTTTTTT
TRBJ2-7 | - | - | TRBV30 | CAWSQGIYEQYF | TGTGCCTGGAGTCAGGGGATATACGAGCAGTACTTC
TRBJ2-5 | TRBD1 | - | TRBV30 | CAWRKPRQGRETQYF | TGTGCCTGGAGGAAGCCACGACAGGGGAGAGAGACCCAGTACTTC
TRBJ1-2 | TRBD1 | - | TRBV19 | CASSTPPGQGNYGYTF | TGTGCCAGTAGTACCCCCCCAGGACAGGGGAACTATGGCTACACCTTC
TRBJ2-2 | - | - | TRBV7-9 | CASSPVGRELFF | TGTGCCAGCAGCCCCGTGGGCCGGGAGCTGTTTTTT